Detailed here is one T cell receptor beta chain. Its antigen is not known. The data were taken from a study of cytomegalovirus exposure and HLA in healthy donors. Study-level background: Samples from HLA-typed donors yielded about 80 million unique TCRs in an early data release.

The germline V gene has CDR1 MNHEY and CDR2 SMNVEV (reference sequence). The CDR3 totals 13 residues. The J segment lost 5 bases and the V segment lost 6 bases, leaving 5 bases of the junction unmatched. Whole-study findings and limits: In a later analysis, a missense DCLRE1C variant was linked to TCR beta V- and J-gene trimming. There was a cluster of highly shared sequence variants that was likely a sequencing artifact.

It was with 60 Vbeta and 13 Jbeta primers that the PCR ran. Produced via immunoSEQ multiplex PCR; TCRdb's table is partial and in-frame only. The sample table includes some 110,000 clones. The sequenced sample consisted of PBMCs. The chain employs TRBV27 and TRBJ2-3, with 7 bases that match TRBD1. This clonotype originated in a young man in good health and CMV-seronegative. CDR3 nucleotides: TGTGCCAGCAGAAGGGGGCTGGGAGATACGCAGTATTTT. This translates into CASRRGLGDTQYF.